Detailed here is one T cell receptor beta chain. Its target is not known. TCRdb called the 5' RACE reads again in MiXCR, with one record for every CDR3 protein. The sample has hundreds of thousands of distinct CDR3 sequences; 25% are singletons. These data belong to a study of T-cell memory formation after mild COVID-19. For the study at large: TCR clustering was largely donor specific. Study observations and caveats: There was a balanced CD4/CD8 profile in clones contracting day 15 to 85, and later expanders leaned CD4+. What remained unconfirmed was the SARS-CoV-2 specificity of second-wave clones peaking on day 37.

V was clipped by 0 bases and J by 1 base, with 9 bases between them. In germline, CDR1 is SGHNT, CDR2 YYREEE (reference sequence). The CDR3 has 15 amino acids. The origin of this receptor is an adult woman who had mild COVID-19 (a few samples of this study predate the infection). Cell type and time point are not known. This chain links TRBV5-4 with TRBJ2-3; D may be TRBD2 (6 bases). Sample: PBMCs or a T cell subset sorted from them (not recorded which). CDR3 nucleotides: TGTGCCAGCAGCTTGGTAGTAGCGGGCACAGATACGCAGTATTTT. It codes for CASSLVVAGTDTQYF. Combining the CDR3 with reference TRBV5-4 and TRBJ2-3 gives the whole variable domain ETGVTQSPTHLIKTRGQQVTLRCSSQSGHNTVSWYQQALGQGPQFIFQYYREEENGRGNFPPRFSGLQFPNYSSELNVNALELDDSALYLCASSLVVAGTDTQYFGPGTRLTVL.